The entry below describes one T cell receptor beta chain. The entry originates in a study of cytotoxic CD8 clonotypes in ibrutinib-treated CLL. Method: immunoSEQ multiplex PCR; TCRdb's copy keeps in-frame clones and lacks some. This table holds 150,000 or so clones, roughly 88% found once. The source material was PBMCs, sampled at disease progression, from a patient treated with ibrutinib. The receptor was isolated from a human donor with chronic lymphocytic leukemia.

This CDR3 is CASSPKREKETQYF. As DNA, the CDR3 is TGTGCCAGCAGTCCAAAACGGGAGAAAGAGACCCAGTACTTC. The chain combines TRBV28 with TRBJ2-5; the D gene is possibly TRBD2 (6 bases). Germline-derived CDR1 and CDR2 are MDHEN and SYDVKM. The length of the CDR3 is 14 residues. The V gene lost 5 bases and the J gene lost 3 bases, with 13 bases spanning the gap.